The clone carrying this T cell receptor (beta chain) was found a few times. The target antigen is unknown. This sample was included in a study of T-cell reconstitution after alpha-beta-depleted transplantation in children. Overall study results and limits: Newly produced T cells mostly provided counts and TCRbeta diversity after one year, as hyperexpanded clones declined. The study reportedly traced alpha-beta T cells about two months after transplant to several hundred expanded graft clones.

Unique molecular identifiers were incorporated into the prepared TCRbeta library. A single record per CDR3 protein comes from TCRdb applying MiXCR to the PCR reads. The data contain 400,000 to 450,000 distinct CDR3 sequences, over 40% of them seen just once; the ten biggest clones take up around a quarter. V was trimmed by 7 bases and J by 5 bases, leaving 17 bases between them. CDR3 length equals 14 residues. The chain joins TRBV12-3 or TRBV12-4 to TRBJ2-5; no firm D call. This specimen consisted of PBMCs, obtained before TCRalphabeta/CD19-depleted stem cell transplant. The source of this sequence is a girl aged 2-10 years with aplastic anemia, due to receive a stem cell transplant. The CDR3 spells CASNRGDSRETQYF. The CDR3 DNA sequence: TGTGCCAGCAACCGAGGTGATTCTAGGGAGACCCAGTACTTC.